This entry describes one T cell receptor beta chain. Its antigen is not known. This may stem from a read error, because a much larger clone lies one nucleotide away. Time point defined: patch test 2, 6 weeks after DPC sensitization. Treatment here: therapeutic diphenylcyclopropenone sensitization with weekly scalp DPC. The CDR3 contains 12 residues. Trimming shortened V by 5 bases and J by 0 bases, and 4 bases separated the two germline ends. Germline V CDR1 and CDR2: SGHVS, FNYEAQ. These data are taken from a study of human T cells and chemical hapten exposure. Study as a whole: Alopecia universalis, totalis or areata was present in patients who were mostly female.

In the original analysis: Counts of TCRs in each sample centred on a median of 95,638 and extended from around 25,000 to 690,000. A single record per CDR3 protein comes from TCRdb applying MiXCR to the RACE reads. The V and J calls follow TCRdb's processing rather than the paper's. The sample holds tens of thousands of distinct CDR3 sequences, approximately 9% seen once. Broader study findings: The formation of large CDR3 similarity clusters by expanded TCRs significantly exceeded that of controls.

J is TRBJ2-5 and V is TRBV7-6; D call uncertain. The sequenced sample was whole blood, obtained in connection with sensitization to the hapten diphenylcyclopropenone (DPC). This TCR came from a man aged 30 to 39 with alopecia areata. Some clones in this sample may be carry-over from other donors' samples. The CDR3 DNA follows: TGTGCCAGCAGCCCTCACCAAGAGACCCAGTACTTC. Translating it yields CASSPHQETQYF.